This T cell receptor beta chain was identified in a study of cytomegalovirus exposure and HLA in healthy donors. In the study overall: Of the donors genotyped, approximately 400 in all, about 80% fell in the Caucasian-associated ancestry cluster.

Worth noting for this clone: The antigen remains undetermined.

V was pared by 2 bases and J by 0 bases, with 9 bases between. The germline gives CDR1 LGHNA, CDR2 YSLEER. CDR3 length: 15 residues. Study-level findings and limits: Per a later analysis, HLA-associated TCR beta chains showed more clonal expansion than other, equally common TCR beta chains. Usually a TCR sequence was rare, but some public TCRs were found in many donors. In a later analysis, common viral pathogens appeared linked to several of the most significant clusters.

Both 60 Vbeta primers and 13 Jbeta primers went into the PCR. Assay: immunoSEQ multiplex PCR; the TCRdb copy retains only in-frame clones and omits some. The sample includes approximately 100,000 clones, approximately 77% seen only once; the top ten take 4.5% to 6%. The receptor's source is a woman aged 40-49 years in good health and CMV-seronegative. V usage is TRBV4-3 and J usage is TRBJ2-3; TRBD2 is a possible D gene (5 bases). Sequenced material: PBMCs. CDR3 nucleotide sequence: TGCGCCAGCAGCCAAAGAGCGGAGAGCACAGATACGCAGTATTTT. Its protein product is CASSQRAESTDTQYF.